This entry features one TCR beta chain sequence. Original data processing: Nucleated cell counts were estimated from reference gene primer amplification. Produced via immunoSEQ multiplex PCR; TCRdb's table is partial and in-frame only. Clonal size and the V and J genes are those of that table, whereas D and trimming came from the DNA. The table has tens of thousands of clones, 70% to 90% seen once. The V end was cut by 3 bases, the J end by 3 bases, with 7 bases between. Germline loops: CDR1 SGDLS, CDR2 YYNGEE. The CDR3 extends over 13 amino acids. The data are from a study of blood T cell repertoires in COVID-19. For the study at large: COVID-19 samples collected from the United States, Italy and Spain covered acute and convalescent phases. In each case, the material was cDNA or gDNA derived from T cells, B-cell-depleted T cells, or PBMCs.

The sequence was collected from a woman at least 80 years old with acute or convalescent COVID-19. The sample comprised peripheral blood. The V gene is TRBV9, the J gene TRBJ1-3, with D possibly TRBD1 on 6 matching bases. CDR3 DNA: TGTGCCAGCAGCGCGGACAGTGGAAACACCATATATTTT. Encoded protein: CASSADSGNTIYF.